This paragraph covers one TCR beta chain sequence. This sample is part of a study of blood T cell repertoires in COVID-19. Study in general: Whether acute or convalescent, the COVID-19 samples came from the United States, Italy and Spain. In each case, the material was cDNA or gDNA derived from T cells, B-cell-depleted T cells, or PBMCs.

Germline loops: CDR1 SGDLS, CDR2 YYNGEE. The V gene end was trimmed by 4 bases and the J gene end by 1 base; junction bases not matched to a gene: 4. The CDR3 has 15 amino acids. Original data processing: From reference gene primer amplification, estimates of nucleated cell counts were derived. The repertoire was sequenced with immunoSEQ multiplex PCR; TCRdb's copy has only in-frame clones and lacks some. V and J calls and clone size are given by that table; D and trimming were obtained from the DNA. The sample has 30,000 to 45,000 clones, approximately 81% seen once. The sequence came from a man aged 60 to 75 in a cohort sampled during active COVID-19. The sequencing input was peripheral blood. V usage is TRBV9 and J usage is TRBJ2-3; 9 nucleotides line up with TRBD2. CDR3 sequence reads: CASSKSGGRTDTQYF. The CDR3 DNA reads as TGTGCCAGCAGCAAGAGCGGGGGGCGCACAGATACGCAGTATTTT. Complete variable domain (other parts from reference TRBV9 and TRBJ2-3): DSGVTQTPKHLITATGQRVTLRCSPRSGDLSVYWYQQSLDQGLQFLIQYYNGEERAKGNILERFSAQQFPDLHSELNLSSLELGDSALYFCASSKSGGRTDTQYFGPGTRLTVL.